This is a list of T cell receptor beta chains from one sample in a study of T cells after yellow fever vaccination. From the 5' RACE reads, TCRdb called clonotypes with MiXCR, one entry per CDR3 protein. Among 500,000 to 650,000 distinct CDR3 sequences listed, 9% to 15% were seen once. The source material was PBMCs, sampled on the day of the yellow fever booster vaccination. These TCRs come from a man aged 25 to 40 who received the YFV17D yellow fever vaccine. Both conserved end residues are part of each CDR3. D genes are given only for firm matches. Size is stated for part of the rows, as once, few or many counts, or as a class when the clone is expanded.

>TRBV5-4|TRBD2|18|TRBJ2-1|few
TGTGCCAGCAGCTTGGTAGCGGGAGGGCTGAGCTCCTACAATGAGCAGTTCTTC
CASSLVAGGLSSYNEQFF
>TRBV27|TRBD2|15|TRBJ2-5|-
TGTGCCAGCAGTTTGTCGGCGGGAGAGGGAGAGACCCAGTACTTC
CASSLSAGEGETQYF
>TRBV6-5|-|16|TRBJ2-6|few
TGTGCCAGCAGTTATACGATAGGAACTGGGGCCAACGTCCTGACTTTC
CASSYTIGTGANVLTF
>TRBV3-1|-|12|TRBJ2-4|few
TGTGCCAGCAGCCAAGTTACAGAGAAACAGTACTTC
CASSQVTEKQYF
>TRBV19|-|14|TRBJ2-1|-
TGTGCCAGTAGTGCACTGAGCGGAGGCGGTGAGCAGTTCTTC
CASSALSGGGEQFF
>TRBV28|-|13|TRBJ2-3|-
TGTGCCAGCAGTTCTGCGGGTCCGGATACGCAGTATTTT
CASSSAGPDTQYF
>TRBV7-2|-|15|TRBJ1-5|few
TGTGCCAGCAGCCGGAACCAGGGCTTGAATCAGCCCCAGCATTTT
CASSRNQGLNQPQHF
>TRBV24-1|-|13|TRBJ1-4|-
TGTGCCACCAGTGATTTGCGTGGCGAAAAACTGTTTTTT
CATSDLRGEKLFF
>TRBV28|-|14|TRBJ1-1|-
TGTGCCAGCCGGACCGGGGGCGCGAACACTGAAGCTTTCTTT
CASRTGGANTEAFF
>TRBV4-3|TRBD2|16|TRBJ2-5|many
TGCGCCAGCAGCCAGGGCTGGACTAGCGGGAGTGAGACCCAGTACTTC
CASSQGWTSGSETQYF
>TRBV7-8|-|15|TRBJ2-7|few
TGTGCCAGCAGCTTATGGGCGAGTGGTTCCTACGAGCAGTACTTC
CASSLWASGSYEQYF
>TRBV2|-|14|TRBJ2-7|-
TGTGCCAGCAGAAAACGGGACATAGCCTACGAGCAGTACTTC
CASRKRDIAYEQYF
>TRBV9|TRBD1|15|TRBJ1-6|-
TGTGCCAGCAGCGTAAAGACAGGGGGGAATTCACCCCTCCACTTT
CASSVKTGGNSPLHF
>TRBV20-1|-|11|TRBJ2-7|few
TGCAGTGCTAGACGTCGGGACGAGCAGTACTTC
CSARRRDEQYF
>TRBV9|TRBD1|15|TRBJ1-4|-
TGTGCCAGCAGCCCCTCTGGGACAGGACTTGAAAAACTGTTTTTT
CASSPSGTGLEKLFF
>TRBV28|TRBD2|15|TRBJ2-3|-
TGTGCCAGCAGTTCTAGCGGGAGAAACACAGATACGCAGTATTTT
CASSSSGRNTDTQYF
>TRBV19|-|14|TRBJ2-7|few
TGTGCCAGTTCTGTGGACCCCTCTTCCTACGAGCAGTACTTC
CASSVDPSSYEQYF
>TRBV29-1|-|12|TRBJ1-6|-
TGCAGCGTTGGGGGGGCTAATTCACCCCTCCACTTT
CSVGGANSPLHF
>TRBV10-3|TRBD1|15|TRBJ1-3|many
TGTGCCATCAGGCAGGGACAGGGCGCTGGAAACACCATATATTTT
CAIRQGQGAGNTIYF
>TRBV10-3|TRBD1|11|TRBJ1-2|-
TGTGCCATCAGTACAGGGGATGGCTACACCTTC
CAISTGDGYTF
>TRBV7-2|-|17|TRBJ2-4|-
TGTGCCAGCAGCTTAGCGGGGGGAGGGGGCGCCAAAAACATTCAGTACTTC
CASSLAGGGGAKNIQYF
>TRBV6-5|-|15|TRBJ2-1|few
TGTGCCAGCAGTTACTCGAGGGACACATACAATGAGCAGTTCTTC
CASSYSRDTYNEQFF
>TRBV7-2|-|16|TRBJ1-2|-
TGTGCCAGCAGCTACAGTCTGGGCAGGGGTAACTATGGCTACACCTTC
CASSYSLGRGNYGYTF
>TRBV10-2|-|14|TRBJ2-7|many
TGCGCCACCAAGGGCACAGAAAACTCCTACGAGCAGTACTTC
CATKGTENSYEQYF
>TRBV5-1|-|17|TRBJ2-5|-
TGCGCCAGCAGCAAAGGCAGGGGCTCTGGGAACCAAGAGACCCAGTACTTC
CASSKGRGSGNQETQYF
>TRBV3-1|TRBD2|16|TRBJ2-7|-
TGTGCCAGCCGCCCGGAGCTAGCGGCGCATTCCTACGAGCAGTACTTC
CASRPELAAHSYEQYF
>TRBV7-2|-|12|TRBJ1-6|few
TGTGCCAGCAGCTTAGATAAATCACCCCTCCACTTT
CASSLDKSPLHF
>TRBV6-5|TRBD1|14|TRBJ2-5|many
TGTGCCAGCAGCCCCCCAGGGGGCGAGGAGACCCAGTACTTC
CASSPPGGEETQYF
>TRBV12-3/TRBV12-4|-|16|TRBJ2-4|few
TGTGCCAGCAACTATGGACAGCCGGTAGCCAAAAACATTCAGTACTTC
CASNYGQPVAKNIQYF
>TRBV5-4|TRBD2|17|TRBJ2-5|-
TGTGCCAGCAGCTACCCCGCGTTGGAACTAGCGGAAGAGACCCAGTACTTC
CASSYPALELAEETQYF
>TRBV6-5|-|12|TRBJ2-1|-
TGTGCCAGCCGCCTGACCGGCGAGGTGCTGTTCTTC
CASRLTGEVLFF
>TRBV7-9|TRBD1|14|TRBJ2-5|few
TGTGCCAGCAGGCGGACAGGGATCCAAGAGACCCAGTACTTC
CASRRTGIQETQYF
>TRBV29-1|-|16|TRBJ1-2|-
TGCAGCGTTGACTCTGGGGGCGTCATGTCTAACTATGGCTACACCTTC
CSVDSGGVMSNYGYTF
>TRBV20-1|-|11|TRBJ2-5|few
TGCAGTATAGACACGCAAGAGACCCAGTACTTC
CSIDTQETQYF
>TRBV6-1|-|15|TRBJ1-2|few
TGTGCCAGCGCCTCCTATGCGGGGGCCGAGTATGGCTACACCTTC
CASASYAGAEYGYTF
>TRBV6-1|-|14|TRBJ2-7|-
TGTGTCAGCAGATCGGGGCAACCTCTTTACGAGCAGTACTTC
CVSRSGQPLYEQYF
>TRBV10-3|-|13|TRBJ1-5|-
TGTGCCATCAGCTTAGATGGCAATCAGCCCCAGCATTTT
CAISLDGNQPQHF
>TRBV25-1|-|15|TRBJ2-2|few
TGTGCCAGCAGTCGGACGTACCCGAACACAGGGGAGCTGTTTTTT
CASSRTYPNTGELFF
>TRBV20-1|-|12|TRBJ1-3|-
TGCAGTGCTAGGGGACCAGGAAACACCATATATTTT
CSARGPGNTIYF
>TRBV7-9|-|13|TRBJ1-1|-
TGTGCCAGCATCCTCCAATCAGGGGAAAAAGCTTTCTTT
CASILQSGEKAFF
>TRBV10-2|-|15|TRBJ2-3|few
TGCGCCAGCAGTGATCCGACCGCATCCACAGATACGCAGTATTTT
CASSDPTASTDTQYF
>TRBV11-2|-|15|TRBJ2-5|-
TGTGCCAGCAGCTCGGCTGGCTCGAGGGGAGAGACCCAGTACTTC
CASSSAGSRGETQYF
>TRBV6-2/TRBV6-3|TRBD1|13|TRBJ1-2|few
TGTGCCAGCAGTCGCGGACAGGGGCAAGGCTACACCTTC
CASSRGQGQGYTF
>TRBV20-1|-|14|TRBJ2-7|few
TGCAGTGCTCCCGGAGGGAAGCGGGTCTACGAGCAGTACTTC
CSAPGGKRVYEQYF
>TRBV7-2|-|14|TRBJ2-4|-
TGTGCCAGCAGCTTAACAGGGAAGCGGGACATTCAGTACTTC
CASSLTGKRDIQYF
>TRBV10-3|TRBD2|17|TRBJ2-4|few
TGTGCCGCTCGGTCGACTAGCGGGAGTAAAGCCAAAAACATTCAGTACTTC
CAARSTSGSKAKNIQYF
>TRBV20-1|TRBD2|14|TRBJ2-1|-
TGCAGTGCCTGGGGGCTAGCGGGACGCAATGAGCAGTTCTTC
CSAWGLAGRNEQFF
>TRBV5-6|-|12|TRBJ2-3|-
TGTGCCAGCAGCTTTGGGACGTATACGCAGTATTTT
CASSFGTYTQYF
>TRBV7-2|TRBD1|15|TRBJ2-2|-
TGTGCCAGCAGCTCCGGGACAGGGATGCCCGGGGAGCTGTTTTTT
CASSSGTGMPGELFF
>TRBV29-1|TRBD2|12|TRBJ2-1|-
TGCAGCGAGACTAGCGGGAGCCATGAGCAGTTCTTC
CSETSGSHEQFF
>TRBV27|TRBD1|18|TRBJ2-2|-
TGTGCCAGCAGCCTTTTATACCCGGGACAGGCGAACACCGGGGAGCTGTTTTTT
CASSLLYPGQANTGELFF
>TRBV7-2|TRBD2|14|TRBJ2-5|-
TGTGCCAGCAGCCCTTCGGGAGGACCCGAGACCCAGTACTTC
CASSPSGGPETQYF
>TRBV19|-|14|TRBJ2-1|few
TGTGCCACCTCCCCGGGAGCGATAGGGTTTGAGCAGTTCTTC
CATSPGAIGFEQFF
>TRBV20-1|-|12|TRBJ1-4|-
TGCAGTGTAGCCGGGCTTAGGGAAAAACTGTTTTTT
CSVAGLREKLFF
>TRBV20-1|TRBD2|15|TRBJ2-3|few
TGCAGTGCTAGAGATTCTAGCGGGAGCTGGGATACGCAGTATTTT
CSARDSSGSWDTQYF
>TRBV20-1|-|13|TRBJ1-5|-
TGCAGTGCTAGAGACGGGGACCGGGTGCCCCAGCATTTT
CSARDGDRVPQHF
>TRBV5-1|TRBD1|15|TRBJ2-1|few
TGCGCCAGCAGCTTGGTTGTGACAGGGAACAATGAGCAGTTCTTC
CASSLVVTGNNEQFF